This TCR beta chain appears in the sequencing data of a study of cytomegalovirus exposure and HLA in healthy donors. Findings and limits, study-wide: The study listed 150 to 200 cytomegalovirus-associated TCR beta chains. Apart from CMV serostatus, no immune exposure information was available.

The PCR was carried out with 60 Vbeta primers and 13 Jbeta primers. Using immunoSEQ multiplex PCR, the repertoire was profiled, and TCRdb retains in-frame clones only, with some absent. The sample shows about 160,000 clones, about 74% of them seen only once. With respect to this clone: Its matching antigen is unknown.

The CDR3 spans 15 residues. J was trimmed by 1 base and V by 4 bases; bases with no gene match: 6. The germline V gene has CDR1 SGDLS and CDR2 YYNGEE. Sequenced sample: PBMCs. This TCR came from a man aged 35 to 55 in good health and CMV-seropositive. The chain has TRBV9 and TRBJ1-1; 8 nucleotides agree with TRBD1. The DNA for the CDR3 is TGTGCCAGCAGCTCAACTACAGGGGGGAACACTGAAGCTTTCTTT. Encoded protein: CASSSTTGGNTEAFF.